One sample yielded the 18 T cell receptor beta chains listed below, sequenced in a study of cytomegalovirus exposure and HLA in healthy donors. PCR employed 60 Vbeta and 13 Jbeta primers. The data were produced by immunoSEQ multiplex PCR, yet TCRdb's version contains in-frame clones alone and is incomplete. This sample has 150,000 to 200,000 clones, with 80% to 90% found just once. The source material was PBMCs. Source of these receptors: a woman aged 18-29 years in good health and CMV-seropositive.

This clone was observed a few times. The chain links TRBV15 to TRBJ1-2; 8 positions match TRBD1. CDR3 size: 15 residues. Looked up from germline, CDR1 is LNHNV and CDR2 is YYDKDF (reference sequence). Unmatched junction bases numbered 6, after V lost 0 bases and J lost 6 bases. CDR3 in DNA: TGTGCCACCAGCAGAGAAGGGACAGGTGGGAATGGCTACACCTTC. Amino acid sequence: CATSREGTGGNGYTF.

This clone was picked up a small number of times. The rearrangement links TRBV10-1 to TRBJ2-7; no clear D. The CDR3 runs 13 residues. Trimming left V 3 bases short and J 7 bases short, with 13 bases between. CDR1 WNHNN and CDR2 SYGVQD come from the germline V gene (reference sequence). The CDR3, as DNA: TGCGCCAGCAGTGATCTTCCTACGATAGAGCAGTACTTC. Translating gives CASSDLPTIEQYF.

The chain is built from TRBV7-9 and TRBJ2-4; D call uncertain. Trimming left V 1 base short and J 8 bases short, with 12 bases between. The CDR3 loop spans 14 amino acids. Germline CDR1 and CDR2: SEHNR and FQNEAQ (reference sequence). CDR3 residues: CASSLGMAGDIQYF. CDR3 DNA: TGTGCCAGCAGCTTAGGGATGGCAGGCGACATTCAGTACTTC.

The V and J genes are TRBV25-1 and TRBJ2-7; the D gene is possibly TRBD2 (6 bases). The V and J ends lost 4 bases and 2 bases respectively, with 21 bases between them. Germline V gene sequence: CDR1 MGHDK, CDR2 SYGVNS. There are 17 residues in the CDR3. In DNA form, the CDR3 reads TGTGCCAGCAGTGTCTACACTAGCAAGCAACCTCCCTACGAGCAGTACTTC. It yields the protein CASSVYTSKQPPYEQYF.

The rearrangement uses TRBV19 and TRBJ1-2; 8 bases align to TRBD1. The junction had 10 bases not matched to a gene; V was cut back by 6 bases and J by 7 bases. The CDR3 is made up of 14 amino acids. The germline CDR1 and CDR2 sequences are LNHDA and SQIVND (reference sequence). DNA for the CDR3: TGTGCCAGTAGGGGAGACAGGGGCAGTTTTGGCTACACCTTC. It encodes CASRGDRGSFGYTF.

Regarding this clone: The identical CDR3 is also encoded by other nucleotide sequences in the sample. This rearrangement joins TRBV5-1 to TRBJ1-1, with D perhaps TRBD1 (6 bases). The germline CDR1 and CDR2 sequences are SGHRS and YFSETQ. CDR3 length: 14 residues. V was cut by 0 bases and J by 1 base, with 7 bases left in between. The DNA for the CDR3 is TGCGCCAGCAGCTTGGCGGGACAGAACACTGAAGCTTTCTTT. Its translation is CASSLAGQNTEAFF.

The chain has TRBV27 and TRBJ2-5; D possibly corresponds to TRBD1 (6 bases). The V end lost 2 bases, the J end lost 3 bases, and 16 bases lay between the germline ends. Germline V gene sequence: CDR1 MNHEY, CDR2 SMNVEV (reference sequence). CDR3 length: 16 residues. The CDR3 coding sequence is TGTGCCAGCAGTTTAGAAAAGGGAACAGGGAAAGAGACCCAGTACTTC. Amino acid sequence: CASSLEKGTGKETQYF.

The chain joins TRBV29-1 to TRBJ2-6; D uncertain. V dropped 6 bases and J dropped 0 bases, with 6 bases sitting between them. Germline V gene data show CDR1 as SQVTM and CDR2 as ANQGSEA. The CDR3 is 13 residues long. The CDR3 DNA reads as TGCAGCGTACAGAGCTCTGGGGCCAACGTCCTGACTTTC. It specifies CSVQSSGANVLTF.

The CDR3 DNA sequence: TGTGCCAGCTCACTAGGGACAGGGGGCCTGTATGGCTACACCTTC. Protein: CASSLGTGGLYGYTF. The chain employs TRBV18 and TRBJ1-2; the match to TRBD1 covers 12 bases. Germline lookup yields CDR1 KGHSH and CDR2 LQKENI. The CDR3 runs to 15 residues. V shed 4 bases, J shed 5 bases, and the junction held 5 bases outside the gene matches.

The chain joins TRBV9 to TRBJ2-5, with a tentative D call TRBD1 (6 bases). This CDR3 has 17 amino acids. Germline loops: CDR1 SGDLS, CDR2 YYNGEE. V gave up 0 bases and J gave up 4 bases, with 19 bases separating them. The CDR3 DNA sequence: TGTGCCAGCAGCGTAGATCAGGGTGGGGGCAACGGAGAGACCCAGTACTTC. Its protein is CASSVDQGGGNGETQYF.

This rearrangement joins TRBV9 to TRBJ1-3; a weak D match, TRBD1 (5 bases). The CDR3 is 14 amino acids. With 4 bases removed from V and 4 bases from J, the gap between germline ends came to 12 bases. CDR1 SGDLS and CDR2 YYNGEE come from the germline V gene. The CDR3 region is CASSPGGSGNTIYF. CDR3 coding DNA: TGTGCCAGCAGCCCCGGGGGATCCGGAAACACCATATATTTT.

The chain recombines TRBV13 with TRBJ2-7; no definite D call. V gave up 5 bases and J gave up 3 bases, with 8 bases separating them. This CDR3 comprises 12 residues. Germline assignment: CDR1 PRHDT and CDR2 FYEKMQ (reference sequence). CDR3 residues: CASSVLYYEQYF. The CDR3 DNA sequence: TGTGCCAGCAGCGTACTATACTACGAGCAGTACTTC.

The genes are TRBV4-3 and TRBJ2-3, with D possibly being TRBD2 (6 bases). CDR1 is LGHNA, CDR2 YSLEER, per germline. Trimming pared 1 base from V and 6 bases from J, leaving 17 bases between. CDR3 length: 16 residues. Here the CDR3 DNA reads TGCGCCAGCAGCCAAGGACCGATGGGCGGAGGGGATACGCAGTATTTT. It is translated as CASSQGPMGGGDTQYF.

This clone occurred a few times. The rearrangement uses TRBV5-6 and TRBJ1-1; 9 positions match TRBD1. The junction had 7 bases not matched to a gene; V was cut back by 0 bases and J by 1 base. From germline, CDR1 is SGHDT and CDR2 YYEEEE. The CDR3 covers 17 residues. The CDR3 here is CASSLALADRGNTEAFF. As DNA, the CDR3 is TGTGCCAGCAGCTTGGCCCTCGCGGACAGGGGGAACACTGAAGCTTTCTTT.

The chain links TRBV18 to TRBJ2-7; TRBD1 might be the D (5 bases). This CDR3 has 14 amino acids. Germline V gives CDR1 KGHSH, CDR2 LQKENI. V lost 3 bases to trimming and J lost 3 bases, with 12 bases between them. The CDR3 sequence: CASSPTGHLYEQYF. In nucleotides, the CDR3 is TGTGCCAGCTCACCTACTGGACACCTCTACGAGCAGTACTTC.

Only one count was recorded for this clone. The rearrangement links TRBV13 to TRBJ1-5, with 9 bases that match TRBD1. V dropped 0 bases and J dropped 6; count of bases not matched to a gene: 6. The CDR3 sequence is 16 residues long. CDR1 and CDR2 (germline): PRHDT, FYEKMQ (reference sequence). This CDR3 reads CASSLGYRGRGQPQHF. In nucleotides, the CDR3 is TGTGCCAGCAGCTTAGGGTACAGGGGGCGCGGTCAGCCCCAGCATTTT.

This chain uses TRBV29-1 with TRBJ1-2, with 9 nucleotides matching TRBD1. CDR3 length equals 12 residues. V gave up 7 bases and J gave up 5 bases; unmatched junction bases: 5. The V gene's germline CDR1 is SQVTM and CDR2 ANQGSEA. The CDR3 region is CSGGQGQYGYTF. CDR3 in DNA: TGCAGCGGGGGACAGGGTCAATATGGCTACACCTTC.

J is TRBJ2-1 and V is TRBV10-3, with TRBD2 matching 7 bases. V lost 6 bases, J lost 4 bases, and 3 bases stayed unmatched. Germline V lookup: CDR1 ENHRY, CDR2 SYGVKD. The CDR3 is 13 amino acids. The CDR3 DNA sequence: TGTGCCATCAGAAGCGGGGAGTACAATGAGCAGTTCTTC. Amino acids: CAIRSGEYNEQFF.